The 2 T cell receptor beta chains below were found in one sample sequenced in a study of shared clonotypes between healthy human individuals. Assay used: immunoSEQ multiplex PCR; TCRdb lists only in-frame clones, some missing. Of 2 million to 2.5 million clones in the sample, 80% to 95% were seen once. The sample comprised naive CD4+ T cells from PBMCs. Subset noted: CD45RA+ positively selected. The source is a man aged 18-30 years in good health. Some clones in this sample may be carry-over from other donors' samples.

This CDR3 is CSVGPARVTQETQYF. The DNA for the CDR3 is TGCAGCGTTGGGCCCGCTAGGGTAACCCAAGAGACCCAGTACTTC. This chain connects TRBV29-1 to TRBJ2-5; D is unresolved. Germline values: CDR1 SQVTM, CDR2 ANQGSEA. This CDR3 region has 15 residues. V shed 4 bases and J shed 1 base, with 16 bases lying between them. Variable domain in full (rest from reference TRBV29-1 and TRBJ2-5): SAVISQKPSRDICQRGTSLTIQCQVDSQVTMMFWYRQQPGQSLTLIATANQGSEATYESGFVIDKFPISRPNLTFSTLTVSNMSPEDSSIYLCSVGPARVTQETQYFGPGTRLLVL.

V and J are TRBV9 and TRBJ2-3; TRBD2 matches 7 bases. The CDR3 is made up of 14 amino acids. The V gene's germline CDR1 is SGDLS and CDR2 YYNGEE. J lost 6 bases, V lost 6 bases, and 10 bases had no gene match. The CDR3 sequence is CASTSGGRSDTQYF. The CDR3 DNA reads TGTGCCAGCACTTCGGGCGGGAGAAGTGATACGCAGTATTTT. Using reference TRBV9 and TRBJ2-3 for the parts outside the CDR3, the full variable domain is DSGVTQTPKHLITATGQRVTLRCSPRSGDLSVYWYQQSLDQGLQFLIQYYNGEERAKGNILERFSAQQFPDLHSELNLSSLELGDSALYFCASTSGGRSDTQYFGPGTRLTVL.